This TCR beta chain is from a study of T-cell reconstitution after alpha-beta-depleted transplantation in children. Study-wide results and limits: Hyperexpanded clones declined; after one year, newly produced T cells mostly supplied diversity. Elevated TCRbeta diversity at day 60 was traced, in some patients, to surviving recipient T cells and thymic progenitors. About two months after transplant, alpha-beta T cells reportedly came from several hundred expanded graft clones.

A word on this clonotype: Its antigen is not identified.

Researchers prepared the TCRbeta library using unique molecular identifiers, the study reports. Via MiXCR, TCRdb re-called the PCR reads, giving one row per CDR3 protein. The sample yields more than 400,000 distinct CDR3 sequences, around 46% seen once. The sequencing here drew on PBMCs, taken before TCRalphabeta/CD19-depleted stem cell transplant. This clonotype was obtained from a girl aged 2-10 years with aplastic anemia, due to receive a stem cell transplant.

Written as DNA, the CDR3 is TGTGCCAGCAGCCCTGAGACAGGGGAAGAGACCCAGTACTTC. This codes for CASSPETGEETQYF. The J gene is TRBJ2-5, the V gene TRBV7-2; 8 bases fit TRBD1. The CDR3 covers 14 residues. The V segment lost 5 bases and the J segment 3 bases; nucleotides outside the gene matches: 5. Germline CDR1 is SGHTA and CDR2 is FQGNSA. Filled out from reference TRBV7-2 and TRBJ2-5, the complete variable domain reads GAGVSQSPSNKVTEKGKDVELRCDPISGHTALYWYRQSLGQGLEFLIYFQGNSAPDKSGLPSDRFSAERTGGSVSTLTIQRTQQEDSAVYLCASSPETGEETQYFGPGTRLLVL.